The 2 T cell receptor beta chains listed next were all sequenced from one sample in a study of cytomegalovirus exposure and HLA in healthy donors. A multiplex PCR was run with 60 Vbeta primers and 13 Jbeta primers. Generated by immunoSEQ multiplex PCR, the TCRdb table keeps only in-frame clones and is missing some. Found here are about 130,000 clones, just over 75% of them singletons; the top ten hold 1.8%. Sequenced input: PBMCs. The receptor source for this set is a woman aged 50 to 60 in good health and CMV-seronegative.

This chain joins TRBV4-2 and TRBJ2-1; 7 bases line up with TRBD2. The CDR3 runs 15 residues. Germline CDR1 is LGHNA and CDR2 is YNFKEQ. V trimming: 6 bases; J trimming: 7 bases; junction bases outside the gene matches: 12. As DNA, the CDR3 is TGTGCCAGCAGTACCCTGTCGGGAGGTAGGAATGAGCAGTTCTTC. Protein: CASSTLSGGRNEQFF.

The sample holds a few counts of this clone. The chain combines TRBV4-1 with TRBJ1-3, with D unresolved. Trimming shortened V by 4 bases and J by 0 bases, and 13 bases separated the two germline ends. Germline CDR1 reads MGHRA; CDR2 reads YSYEKL. The CDR3 spans 16 residues. The CDR3 region is CASSLRLQTSGNTIYF. CDR3 nucleotide sequence: TGCGCCAGCAGCCTGCGGTTGCAGACCTCTGGAAACACCATATATTTT.